Shown below are 32 T cell receptor beta chains from a single sample sequenced in a study of human T cells and chemical hapten exposure. TCRdb itself ran the RACE reads through MiXCR, one entry per CDR3 protein. The sample carries 300,000 to 450,000 distinct CDR3 sequences, 5.1% recorded once. Documented time point: pre-sensitization, week 0. Regarding treatment: therapeutic diphenylcyclopropenone sensitization with weekly scalp DPC. The starting material was whole blood, obtained in connection with sensitization to the hapten diphenylcyclopropenone (DPC). All receptors derive from a woman aged 50 to 65 with alopecia areata. Some clones in this sample may be carry-over from other donors' samples.

This clonotype was seen at least ten times. The V and J genes are TRBV6-2 or TRBV6-3 and TRBJ2-1; the D is unclear. The CDR3 consists of 11 residues. The V end was cut by 0 bases, the J end by 8 bases, with 2 bases between. Per germline, CDR1 MNHEY and CDR2 SVGEGT. The CDR3 coding sequence is TGTGCCAGCAGTTACTCCCATGAGCAGTTCTTC. Protein sequence: CASSYSHEQFF.

This clonotype has a count of ten or more. This chain joins TRBV6-5 and TRBJ2-3; D not certain. Germline V lookup: CDR1 MNHEY, CDR2 SVGAGI. The CDR3 contains 15 residues. V shed 6 bases and J shed 1 base, with 14 bases lying between them. CDR3 region: CASRPEYWGTDTQYF. CDR3 bases: TGTGCCAGCAGACCCGAGTATTGGGGCACAGATACGCAGTATTTT.

This clonotype showed up many times. Written as DNA, the CDR3 is TGTGCCAGCAGCTTGAGGGGCCTGAACACTGAAGCTTTCTTT. It specifies CASSLRGLNTEAFF. The gene calls are TRBV12-3 or TRBV12-4 and TRBJ1-1; the D gene is possibly TRBD1 (5 bases). V was clipped by 6 bases and J by 0 bases, with 11 bases between them. The CDR3 covers 14 residues.

This clonotype was counted between two and nine times. V usage is TRBV29-1 and J usage is TRBJ2-7; TRBD2 might be the D (5 bases). The CDR3 covers 16 residues. Per germline, CDR1 SQVTM and CDR2 ANQGSEA. V gave up 4 bases and J gave up 0 bases, with 19 bases separating them. The chain's CDR3 is CSVALIGLKSSYEQYF. CDR3 sequence (DNA): TGCAGCGTTGCGTTGATTGGACTCAAGAGCTCCTACGAGCAGTACTTC.

The J gene is TRBJ2-3, the V gene TRBV7-8; 7 bases map to TRBD2. V shed 2 bases and J 1 base; nucleotides not matched to a gene: 6. The CDR3 has 16 amino acids. Germline CDR1 is SGHVS and CDR2 is FQNEAQ. CDR3 residues: CASSLSGRGRTDTQYF. The CDR3 DNA reads TGTGCCAGCAGCTTATCTGGGAGGGGCCGCACAGATACGCAGTATTTT.

This clonotype appeared many times. This chain joins TRBV25-1 and TRBJ1-2; a weak D match, TRBD1 (6 bases). The germline V gene has CDR1 MGHDK and CDR2 SYGVNS. This CDR3 region has 16 residues. V dropped 4 bases and J dropped 2 bases, with 17 bases sitting between them. CDR3 DNA: TGTGCCAGCAGTGGTCAGGACAGATTCTACAACTATGGCTACACCTTC. Its translation is CASSGQDRFYNYGYTF.

In its sample, this clonotype was seen many times. The chain uses TRBV24-1 and TRBJ1-1; no reliable D call. This CDR3 is built from 15 residues. V lost 2 bases and J 3 bases, leaving 12 bases between the germline ends. Germline CDR1 and CDR2: KGHDR and SFDVKD. CDR3 sequence: CATSDYGGEDTEAFF. Written as DNA, the CDR3 is TGTGCCACCAGTGATTATGGCGGGGAAGACACTGAAGCTTTCTTT.

This clonotype was picked up a small number of times. The chain employs TRBV4-1 and TRBJ1-5, with 7 bases matching TRBD1. Germline loops: CDR1 MGHRA, CDR2 YSYEKL. This CDR3 comprises 13 residues. Trimming cost V 5 bases and J 5 bases; bases outside gene matches: 3. The CDR3 is CASSGQEDQPQHF. CDR3 coding DNA: TGCGCCAGCAGCGGACAGGAGGATCAGCCCCAGCATTTT.

This clonotype has just a few counts. V is TRBV18 and J is TRBJ1-1, with D hard to call. CDR1 is KGHSH and CDR2 is LQKENI in the germline V gene. There are 13 residues in the CDR3. The V and J ends lost 3 bases and 3 bases respectively, with 8 bases between them. The CDR3 protein is CASSPADYTEAFF. CDR3 coding DNA: TGTGCCAGCTCACCCGCAGATTACACTGAAGCTTTCTTT.

This clonotype was counted many times. V and J are TRBV12-3 or TRBV12-4 and TRBJ1-3; D is ambiguous. V gave up 8 bases and J gave up 1 base, with 9 bases separating them. The CDR3 runs 13 residues. In DNA, the CDR3 is TGTGCCAGCGGCACCGGATCTGGAAACACCATATATTTT. It codes for CASGTGSGNTIYF.

This rearrangement joins TRBV20-1 to TRBJ2-1; D is ambiguous. V was shortened by 6 bases and J by 6 bases, with 21 bases between the two germline ends. Germline CDR1 and CDR2: DFQATT and SNEGSKA (reference sequence). The length of the CDR3 is 15 residues. CDR3 sequence reads: CSAFPPSFQGNEQFF. The CDR3 DNA is TGCAGTGCCTTCCCCCCGAGTTTCCAAGGCAATGAGCAGTTCTTC.

Ten or more counts support this clonotype. The CDR3 region is CASSLVDQGFHEQFF. CDR3 nucleotide sequence: TGCGCCAGCAGCCTGGTCGACCAGGGGTTCCATGAGCAGTTCTTC. The chain links TRBV5-1 to TRBJ2-1; TRBD1 is a possible D gene (6 bases). The CDR3 contains 15 residues. V was shortened by 4 bases and J by 8 bases, with 19 bases between the two germline ends. CDR1 is SGHRS and CDR2 is YFSETQ in the germline V gene.

This clonotype was counted between two and nine times. The rearrangement uses TRBV7-2 and TRBJ1-4, with D perhaps matching TRBD1 (6 bases). Looked up from germline, CDR1 is SGHTA and CDR2 is FQGNSA. The CDR3 runs 14 residues. The ends were cut back, 3 bases at V and 4 bases at J, with 9 bases in the middle. As DNA, the CDR3 is TGTGCCAGCAGCTTGGGGGGCGTTAATGAAAAACTGTTTTTT. Protein product: CASSLGGVNEKLFF.

The chain combines TRBV7-8 with TRBJ1-5; maybe TRBD1 (6 bases). Germline lookup yields CDR1 SGHVS and CDR2 FQNEAQ. The CDR3 covers 16 residues. V gave up 5 bases and J gave up 7 bases, with 21 bases separating them. As DNA, the CDR3 is TGTGCCAGCAGCCCACTACAGGGTTCTATGGGACAGCCCCAGCATTTT. Translation gives CASSPLQGSMGQPQHF.

This clonotype was found many times. V usage is TRBV2 and J usage is TRBJ1-5; 7 bases are a match to TRBD1. Germline V lookup: CDR1 SNHLY, CDR2 FYNNEI. The CDR3 contains 14 residues. Trimming took 8 bases from V and 3 from J; bases not matched to a gene: 7. The CDR3 DNA follows: TGTGCCAGCCGCCGGGACAGATACAATCAGCCCCAGCATTTT. Translating it yields CASRRDRYNQPQHF.

This clonotype was detected a few times. This chain links TRBV4-3 with TRBJ1-1; D unresolved. The CDR3 has 15 residues. Germline V gene lookup returns CDR1 LGHNA and CDR2 YSLEER. The V end was cut by 0 bases, the J end by 0 bases, with 8 bases between. The CDR3: CASSQDNSLNTEAFF. CDR3 bases: TGCGCCAGCAGCCAAGACAATAGTTTGAACACTGAAGCTTTCTTT.

The chain carries TRBV9 and TRBJ1-1; D is unclear. V lost 0 bases and J lost 4, with 10 bases in between. CDR3 length: 14 residues. Germline assignment: CDR1 SGDLS and CDR2 YYNGEE. This CDR3 is CASSVDPVGTEAFF. The CDR3 nucleotides read TGTGCCAGCAGCGTAGATCCCGTGGGCACTGAAGCTTTCTTT.

In this sample, this clonotype turned up many times. The rearrangement joins TRBV27 to TRBJ2-5; D is unclear. Germline V CDR1 and CDR2: MNHEY, SMNVEV (reference sequence). The length of the CDR3 is 15 residues. Trimming pared 6 bases from V and 3 bases from J, leaving 17 bases between. The CDR3 is CASREKGLYKETQYF. In DNA, the CDR3 is TGTGCCAGCAGAGAGAAGGGCCTGTACAAAGAGACCCAGTACTTC.

This sequence joins TRBV28 and TRBJ1-6; maybe TRBD1 (5 bases). V lost 6 bases to trimming and J lost 10 bases, with 22 bases between them. The germline CDR1 and CDR2 sequences are MDHEN and SYDVKM. CDR3 length equals 16 residues. This CDR3 is CASREAGSGGWSPLHF. DNA for the CDR3: TGTGCCAGCAGGGAGGCAGGTTCTGGGGGTTGGTCACCCCTCCACTTT. Supplemented by reference TRBV28 and TRBJ1-6, the full variable domain reads DVKVTQSSRYLVKRTGEKVFLECVQDMDHENMFWYRQDPGLGLRLIYFSYDVKMKEKGDIPEGYSVSREKKERFSLILESASTNQTSMYLCASREAGSGGWSPLHFGNGTRLTVT.

This clonotype turned up a few times. The chain is built from TRBV6-5 and TRBJ1-2; 10 bases line up with TRBD1. CDR1 and CDR2 from the germline V gene are MNHEY and SVGAGI. The CDR3 sequence is 14 residues long. The J segment lost 7 bases and the V segment lost 5 bases, leaving 7 bases of the junction unmatched. The chain's CDR3 is CASSTGDRGSGYTF. CDR3 in DNA: TGTGCCAGCAGTACGGGGGACAGGGGATCTGGCTACACCTTC.

This clonotype was counted ten times or more. This chain connects TRBV27 to TRBJ2-3; D gene ambiguous. V was trimmed by 6 bases and J by 1 base, leaving 11 bases between them. CDR3 length: 14 amino acids. Germline CDR1 reads MNHEY; CDR2 reads SMNVEV (reference sequence). CDR3 protein: CASSQVYGTDTQYF. The DNA for the CDR3 is TGTGCCAGCAGCCAAGTATATGGCACAGATACGCAGTATTTT.

The V call is TRBV4-3, the J call TRBJ2-3; 11 bases fit TRBD1. The junction had 4 bases not matched to a gene; V was cut back by 1 base and J by 4 bases. The CDR3 covers 16 residues. Germline CDR1 reads LGHNA; CDR2 reads YSLEER. CDR3 nucleotides: TGCGCCAGCAGCCAAGGGGGACAGGGGGTAGCAGATACGCAGTATTTT. This encodes CASSQGGQGVADTQYF.

At least ten counts were recorded for this clonotype. V and J are TRBV2 and TRBJ2-3; 7 nucleotides agree with TRBD2. V shed 4 bases, J shed 4 bases, and the junction held 5 bases outside the gene matches. Germline assignment: CDR1 SNHLY and CDR2 FYNNEI. The CDR3 sequence is 14 residues long. CDR3 sequence reads: CASSGEGVPDTQYF. In DNA, the CDR3 is TGTGCCAGCAGTGGGGAGGGAGTCCCAGATACGCAGTATTTT. Full variable domain (rest looked up from reference TRBV2 and TRBJ2-3): EPEVTQTPSHQVTQMGQEVILRCVPISNHLYFYWYRQILGQKVEFLVSFYNNEISEKSEIFDDQFSVERPDGSNFTLKIRSTKLEDSAMYFCASSGEGVPDTQYFGPGTRLTVL.

The chain has TRBV7-2 and TRBJ2-7, with 7 bases that match TRBD1. The CDR3 totals 16 residues. V lost 5 bases and J lost 3; bases outside the gene matches: 13. CDR1 and CDR2 from the germline V gene are SGHTA and FQGNSA. CDR3 in DNA: TGTGCCAGCAGCCGAAACCACGGACAGGTACTCTACGAGCAGTACTTC. Protein sequence: CASSRNHGQVLYEQYF.

The rearrangement uses TRBV19 and TRBJ1-2; D gene unclear. The CDR3 loop spans 12 amino acids. The V end was cut by 2 bases, the J end by 6 bases, with 7 bases between. CDR1 LNHDA and CDR2 SQIVND come from the germline V gene (reference sequence). CDR3 nucleotides: TGTGCCAGTAGTATATATGCGGATGGCTACACCTTC. It translates to CASSIYADGYTF.

This clonotype occurred a few times. The gene calls are TRBV7-9 and TRBJ1-6; D remains ambiguous. The germline V gene has CDR1 SEHNR and CDR2 FQNEAQ (reference sequence). This CDR3 is 16 amino acids long. V was cut by 1 base and J by 0 bases, with 7 bases left in between. CDR3 sequence: CASSLGAVSYNSPLHF. In nucleotides, the CDR3 is TGTGCCAGCAGCTTAGGGGCAGTCTCCTATAATTCACCCCTCCACTTT.

In its sample, this clonotype was seen a few times. The chain is built from TRBV14 and TRBJ2-3, with 7 bases fitting TRBD1. V trimming: 0 bases; J trimming: 10 bases; junction bases outside the gene matches: 10. The CDR3 loop spans 15 amino acids. CDR1 is SGHDN, CDR2 FVKESK, per germline. CDR3 in amino acids: CASSQERQGKFAQYF. DNA of the CDR3: TGTGCCAGCAGCCAAGAGCGACAGGGAAAGTTTGCGCAGTATTTT.

Many counts were recorded for this clonotype. V gene TRBV28 combines with J gene TRBJ2-3; D is unclear. This CDR3 region has 15 residues. Germline CDR1 MDHEN, CDR2 SYDVKM. Trimming took 6 bases from V and 4 from J, leaving 17 bases between them. DNA for the CDR3: TGTGCCAGCAGGATGGCTCCTACAGTTGCAGATACGCAGTATTTT. It is translated as CASRMAPTVADTQYF.

This sequence joins TRBV6-5 and TRBJ2-5, with a tentative D call TRBD2 (5 bases). With 6 bases removed from V and 5 bases from J, the gap between germline ends came to 13 bases. The CDR3 spans 13 residues. The germline V gene has CDR1 MNHEY and CDR2 SVGAGI. CDR3 DNA: TGTGCCAGCAGAAGCTCGGGCGGGGAGACCCAGTACTTC. Its translation: CASRSSGGETQYF.

This clonotype was detected a few times. The chain joins TRBV20-1 to TRBJ1-1; D might be TRBD1 (6 bases). The CDR3 is 13 residues long. The V gene's germline CDR1 is DFQATT and CDR2 SNEGSKA (reference sequence). With 5 bases removed from V and 5 bases from J, the gap between germline ends came to 15 bases. CDR3 in DNA: TGCAGTGCTTTCACAGGGCTGAGGACTGAAGCTTTCTTT. This sequence encodes CSAFTGLRTEAFF.

This clonotype has ten or more counts. This rearrangement joins TRBV29-1 to TRBJ2-3; no clear D gene. CDR1 is SQVTM and CDR2 is ANQGSEA in the germline V gene. Trimming left V 3 bases short and J 5 bases short, with 12 bases between. This CDR3 has 13 amino acids. In DNA form, the CDR3 reads TGCAGCGTTGAGGTGGGGAATGTAGATACGCAGTATTTT. Its protein product is CSVEVGNVDTQYF.

This clonotype has only a few counts. V gene TRBV7-2 combines with J gene TRBJ1-5; D might be TRBD1 (5 bases). Germline V CDR1 and CDR2: SGHTA, FQGNSA. Trimming cost V 7 bases and J 2 bases, with 12 bases left between them. The CDR3 extends over 14 amino acids. CDR3 loop: CASTGSGGNQPQHF. As DNA, the CDR3 is TGTGCCAGCACGGGGTCGGGGGGCAATCAGCCCCAGCATTTT.